The source of this T cell receptor beta chain is a study of cytomegalovirus exposure and HLA in healthy donors. The study ran its PCR with 60 Vbeta and 13 Jbeta primers. Repertoires were generated with immunoSEQ multiplex PCR, while TCRdb's copy carries only in-frame clones and drops some. Of some 150,000 clones listed, roughly 85% are singletons. The CDR3 sequence is 13 residues long. The germline V and J ends were trimmed by 6 bases and 1 base, with 6 bases remaining between them. Germline CDR1 reads MNHNS; CDR2 reads SASEGT. Concerning this clone itself: Its antigen is not known.

General study findings and limits: High specificity and sensitivity for cytomegalovirus status were reported for the classifier.

Input material: PBMCs. The rearrangement uses TRBV6-1 and TRBJ2-2, with a weak D call TRBD2 (5 bases). This clonotype originated in a man aged 35-49 years in good health and CMV-seropositive. The CDR3 loop is CASRRENTGELFF. The CDR3 DNA sequence: TGTGCCAGCAGGAGGGAGAACACCGGGGAGCTGTTTTTT.